Shown below are 25 T cell receptor beta chains from a single sample sequenced in a study of shared clonotypes between healthy human individuals. Sequencing was performed with immunoSEQ multiplex PCR; in TCRdb, only in-frame clones are kept and a portion is missing. Here the sample spans 1,500,000 or so clones, around 97% being singletons. The sequenced sample consisted of naive CD4+ T cells sorted from blood. Specified subset: CD45RA+ positively selected. The receptors derive from a man younger than 40 in good health.

Only a few counts were recorded for this clone. The same CDR3 also results from other DNA sequences found in this sample. The rearrangement joins TRBV7-2 to TRBJ2-7; TRBD1 is a possible D gene (5 bases). V was cut by 1 base and J by 1 base, with 5 bases left in between. The CDR3 contains 13 residues. Germline V gene data show CDR1 as SGHTA and CDR2 as FQGNSA. The CDR3 protein is CASSLDRSYEQYF. DNA of the CDR3: TGTGCCAGCAGCTTAGACAGGTCCTACGAGCAGTACTTC.

This clone has a handful of counts. This sample includes further DNA sequences coding for the same CDR3. V gene TRBV5-1 combines with J gene TRBJ2-5; unclear D gene. The germline CDR1 and CDR2 sequences are SGHRS and YFSETQ. The CDR3 has 12 residues. The germline V and J ends were trimmed by 0 bases and 4 bases, with 4 bases remaining between them. In DNA, the CDR3 is TGCGCCAGCAGCTTGGATGGAGAGACCCAGTACTTC. Protein: CASSLDGETQYF.

The rearrangement uses TRBV7-9 and TRBJ2-1, with 11 bases that match TRBD2. With 2 bases clipped from V and 10 bases from J, the junction kept 7 bases outside the gene matches. Per germline, CDR1 SEHNR and CDR2 FQNEAQ (reference sequence). This CDR3 is built from 15 residues. CDR3: CASSLKSSGGMEQFF. The CDR3 nucleotides are TGTGCCAGCAGCTTAAAGTCTAGCGGGGGGATGGAGCAGTTCTTC.

The chain couples TRBV19 to TRBJ2-4; D not resolved. Germline values: CDR1 LNHDA, CDR2 SQIVND (reference sequence). Trimming cost V 7 bases and J 4 bases, with 11 bases left between them. The CDR3 totals 13 residues. The CDR3, as DNA: TGTGCCAGTACGGAGTTAGGTAAAAACATTCAGTACTTC. Translation: CASTELGKNIQYF.

The rearrangement links TRBV6-5 to TRBJ2-7; unclear D gene. The germline V and J ends were trimmed by 1 base and 5 bases, with 6 bases remaining between them. Germline V lookup: CDR1 MNHEY, CDR2 SVGAGI. The CDR3 is made up of 12 amino acids. CDR3 sequence reads: CASSYLADEQYF. For the CDR3, the DNA is TGTGCCAGCAGTTACTTGGCAGACGAGCAGTACTTC.

The chain combines TRBV7-9 with TRBJ1-2; unclear D gene. Germline CDR1 is SEHNR and CDR2 is FQNEAQ (reference sequence). The CDR3 has 12 amino acids. As DNA, the CDR3 is TGTGCTTGGGTGGGTTTGGACTATGGCTACACCTTC. Its translation: CAWVGLDYGYTF.

The J gene is TRBJ2-3, the V gene TRBV29-1; D possibly matches TRBD1 or TRBD2 (5 bases each). CDR1 is SQVTM and CDR2 is ANQGSEA in the germline V gene. The CDR3 contains 15 residues. V lost 5 bases, J lost 0 bases, and 15 bases lay in between. DNA of the CDR3: TGCAGCGTTTCAACAGCCGGGACCAGCACAGATACGCAGTATTTT. Amino acids: CSVSTAGTSTDTQYF.

The CDR3 nucleotides read TGCGCCAGCAGCCAAGATGCGCCGGGGAGCGGGAGAAGCTACGAGCAGTACTTC. It translates to CASSQDAPGSGRSYEQYF. The chain carries TRBV4-1 and TRBJ2-7; TRBD2 matches at 8 bases. This CDR3 comprises 18 residues. Germline lookup yields CDR1 MGHRA and CDR2 YSYEKL. V was clipped by 0 bases and J by 3 bases; unmatched bases: 13.

The J gene is TRBJ2-1, the V gene TRBV5-1, with D possibly matching TRBD2 (5 bases). CDR1 and CDR2 (germline): SGHRS, YFSETQ. The CDR3 has 16 residues. The germline V and J ends were trimmed by 0 bases and 0 bases, with 10 bases remaining between them. The CDR3 nucleotides are TGCGCCAGCAGCTTGGAAGGGAGCAGCTCCTACAATGAGCAGTTCTTC. Translation gives CASSLEGSSSYNEQFF. Full variable domain (outside the CDR3, taken from reference TRBV5-1 and TRBJ2-1): KAGVTQTPRYLIKTRGQQVTLSCSPISGHRSVSWYQQTPGQGLQFLFEYFSETQRNKGNFPGRFSGRQFSNSRSEMNVSTLELGDSALYLCASSLEGSSSYNEQFFGPGTRLTVL.

J is TRBJ2-1 and V is TRBV7-2; TRBD2 is a possible D gene (6 bases). The V end lost 2 bases, the J end lost 2 bases, and 16 bases lay between the germline ends. In germline, CDR1 is SGHTA, CDR2 FQGNSA. CDR3 length: 17 residues. The CDR3 sequence is CASSLLEGLGPYNEQFF. The DNA of the CDR3 is TGTGCCAGCAGCTTACTGGAGGGGTTGGGGCCCTACAATGAGCAGTTCTTC.

The chain couples TRBV7-6 to TRBJ2-7; 7 bases agree with TRBD2. From germline, CDR1 is SGHVS and CDR2 FNYEAQ. The CDR3 is 14 amino acids. Trimming cost V 5 bases and J 1 base; bases outside gene matches: 5. The CDR3 here is CASSPGGRSYEQYF. The CDR3 DNA is TGTGCCAGCAGCCCGGGGGGACGGTCCTACGAGCAGTACTTC.

The chain couples TRBV18 to TRBJ2-2; D remains ambiguous. Germline CDR1 reads KGHSH; CDR2 reads LQKENI. This CDR3 region has 15 residues. V was trimmed by 3 bases and J by 1 base, leaving 9 bases between them. This chain's CDR3 is CASSPQFENTGELFF. CDR3 DNA: TGTGCCAGCTCACCCCAGTTTGAGAACACCGGGGAGCTGTTTTTT.

This clone was recorded only once. The chain links TRBV9 to TRBJ2-7, with 13 bases lining up with TRBD2. This CDR3 has 20 residues. From germline, CDR1 is SGDLS and CDR2 YYNGEE. V dropped 0 bases and J dropped 0; count of bases not matched to a gene: 12. The CDR3 DNA reads TGTGCCAGCAGCGTAGATACCGGGACTAGCGGGGCCAAAAGCTCCTACGAGCAGTACTTC. This gives the protein CASSVDTGTSGAKSSYEQYF. Based on the CDR3 plus reference TRBV9 and TRBJ2-7, the full variable domain is DSGVTQTPKHLITATGQRVTLRCSPRSGDLSVYWYQQSLDQGLQFLIQYYNGEERAKGNILERFSAQQFPDLHSELNLSSLELGDSALYFCASSVDTGTSGAKSSYEQYFGPGTRLTVT.

The V and J genes are TRBV12-1 and TRBJ2-7; the table's D gene call, TRBD2, was not cross checked with the DNA. TRBV12-1 is tagged as a pseudogene. This CDR3 is built from 15 residues. The CDR3 DNA reads TGTGCCAGCAGCTTTAGTACGGGAGTGATCTTAGAGCAGTACTTC. This gives the protein CASSFSTGVILEQYF.

The chain combines TRBV20-1 with TRBJ1-2, with D unclear. Looked up from germline, CDR1 is DFQATT and CDR2 is SNEGSKA (reference sequence). This CDR3 contains 11 residues. V was pared by 6 bases and J by 2 bases, with 7 bases between. The CDR3 region has the DNA TGCAGTGCCCTATCCAACTATGGCTACACCTTC. As protein: CSALSNYGYTF.

This clone has just one count. The chain uses TRBV9 and TRBJ2-2; 9 positions match TRBD2. The V and J ends lost 3 bases and 5 bases, in that order; junction bases with no gene match: 8. Germline V gives CDR1 SGDLS, CDR2 YYNGEE. This CDR3 region has 16 residues. The CDR3 sequence is CASSGTGTSKTGELFF. In nucleotides, the CDR3 is TGTGCCAGCAGCGGGACCGGGACTAGCAAAACCGGGGAGCTGTTTTTT.

The rearrangement uses TRBV4-1 and TRBJ2-3; D assignment may be TRBD1 or TRBD2 (6 bases each). CDR3 size: 16 residues. The germline gives CDR1 MGHRA, CDR2 YSYEKL. Trimming removed 1 base from V and 6 bases from J, with 17 bases in between. CDR3 DNA: TGCGCCAGCAGCCAAGTCCCAGCGGAGGGGGTGGATACGCAGTATTTT. Protein product: CASSQVPAEGVDTQYF.

With respect to this clone: The sample holds other DNA sequences that translate to the same CDR3. This chain joins TRBV9 and TRBJ2-1; no clear D gene. The CDR3 spans 15 residues. CDR1 and CDR2 (germline): SGDLS, YYNGEE. V was shortened by 0 bases and J by 1 base, with 8 bases between the two germline ends. The DNA of the CDR3 is TGTGCCAGCAGCGTAGTTGGGCGGTCCTACAATGAGCAGTTCTTC. As protein: CASSVVGRSYNEQFF.

This clone is a singleton in its sample. The V call is TRBV2, the J call TRBJ2-4; D unclear. V lost 5 bases and J lost 0, with 11 bases in between. The CDR3 covers 15 residues. Germline V gives CDR1 SNHLY, CDR2 FYNNEI. CDR3 DNA: TGTGCCAGCAGTCTCGACACCCTAGCCAAAAACATTCAGTACTTC. Its protein product is CASSLDTLAKNIQYF.

The J gene is TRBJ2-3, the V gene TRBV7-8; 9 nucleotides line up with TRBD2. This CDR3 contains 17 residues. Germline trimming cut 2 bases from V and 2 bases from J; bases unmatched to any gene: 8. Germline-derived CDR1 and CDR2 are SGHVS and FQNEAQ. This chain's CDR3 is CASSLSEAGGPTDTQYF. CDR3 DNA sequence: TGTGCCAGCAGCTTATCCGAGGCGGGAGGGCCCACAGATACGCAGTATTTT. The whole variable domain, remainder taken from reference TRBV7-8 and TRBJ2-3, is GAGVSQSPRYKVAKRGQDVALRCDPISGHVSLFWYQQALGQGPEFLTYFQNEAQLDKSGLPSDRFFAERPEGSVSTLKIQRTQQEDSAVYLCASSLSEAGGPTDTQYFGPGTRLTVL.

This chain joins TRBV27 and TRBJ2-5, with D hard to call. The V end was cut by 1 base, the J end by 4 bases, with 7 bases between. The germline V gene has CDR1 MNHEY and CDR2 SMNVEV (reference sequence). The CDR3 consists of 13 residues. CDR3 loop: CASSLYGVETQYF. In nucleotides, the CDR3 is TGTGCCAGCAGTTTATATGGCGTAGAGACCCAGTACTTC.

A single count supports this clone. The chain couples TRBV7-2 to TRBJ2-1; 8 nucleotides agree with TRBD2. CDR1 SGHTA and CDR2 FQGNSA come from the germline V gene. CDR3 size: 18 residues. Trimming took 1 base from V and 0 from J; bases not matched to a gene: 8. CDR3 region: CASSLELAGSSSYNEQFF. Written as DNA, the CDR3 is TGTGCCAGCAGCTTAGAGTTAGCGGGATCCAGCTCCTACAATGAGCAGTTCTTC.

This sequence joins TRBV18 and TRBJ2-7, with TRBD1 identical over 7 bases. The CDR3 has 19 residues. The V gene's germline CDR1 is KGHSH and CDR2 LQKENI. V trimming: 3 bases; J trimming: 1 base; junction bases outside the gene matches: 18. The CDR3 nucleotides read TGTGCCAGCTCACCCCCATACGACTTAACAGGGGTCCCTTCCTACGAGCAGTACTTC. Its protein product is CASSPPYDLTGVPSYEQYF.

The chain employs TRBV7-8 and TRBJ1-2, with 9 bases lining up with TRBD1. The V and J ends lost 0 bases and 8 bases, in that order; junction bases with no gene match: 13. Germline V CDR1 and CDR2: SGHVS, FQNEAQ. The CDR3 is 17 residues long. The CDR3 DNA follows: TGTGCCAGCAGCTTAGCACTCCGGGACAGGGCGGCCGACGGCTACACCTTC. This sequence encodes CASSLALRDRAADGYTF.

In the case of this clone: Other DNA sequences of this sample code for an identical CDR3. V and J are TRBV19 and TRBJ2-7; perhaps TRBD1 as D (6 bases). CDR3 length: 13 residues. With 5 bases removed from V and 2 bases from J, the gap between germline ends came to 10 bases. Germline V gene data show CDR1 as LNHDA and CDR2 as SQIVND (reference sequence). The CDR3 nucleotides read TGTGCCAGTAGTCGCCAGGGGACCTACGAGCAGTACTTC. Residues: CASSRQGTYEQYF.